This T cell receptor beta chain emerged from a study of blood T cell repertoires in COVID-19. Looking at the study overall: In each case, the material was cDNA or gDNA derived from T cells, B-cell-depleted T cells, or PBMCs.

This table comes from immunoSEQ multiplex PCR, and its TCRdb copy is limited to in-frame clones, with some not included. The sample carries over 200,000 clones, approximately 80% recorded once. The germline V gene has CDR1 MNHEY and CDR2 SMNVEV (reference sequence). The CDR3 length is 14 residues. V lost 4 bases, J lost 9 bases, and 13 bases lay in between. This clonotype was obtained from a man in his fifties or sixties who had recovered from COVID-19. Sequencing used PBMCs or T cells enriched from blood (not recorded which). V gene TRBV27 combines with J gene TRBJ1-6; D call uncertain. DNA for the CDR3: TGTGCCAGCAGTTATGGAGGGCTGAGTTCACCCCTCCACTTT. It codes for CASSYGGLSSPLHF.